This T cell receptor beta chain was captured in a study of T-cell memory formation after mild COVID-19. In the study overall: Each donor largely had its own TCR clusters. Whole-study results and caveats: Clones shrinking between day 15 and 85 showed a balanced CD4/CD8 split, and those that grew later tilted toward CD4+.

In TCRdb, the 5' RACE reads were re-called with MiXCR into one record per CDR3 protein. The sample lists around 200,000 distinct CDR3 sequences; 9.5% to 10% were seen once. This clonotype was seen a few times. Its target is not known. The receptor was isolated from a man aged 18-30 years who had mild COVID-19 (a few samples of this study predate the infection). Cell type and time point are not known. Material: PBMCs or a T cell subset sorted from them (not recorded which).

The CDR3 DNA reads as TGTGCCAGCAGTTTATCAGGACAGCGGGCGGGGACCCAGTACTTC. This gives the protein CASSLSGQRAGTQYF. The chain is built from TRBV12-3 or TRBV12-4 and TRBJ2-5; D assignment may be TRBD1 or TRBD2 (6 bases each). The CDR3 is 15 residues long. Between the trimmed V and J ends, which lost 2 bases and 7 bases, there was a span of 17 bases.